This T cell receptor (beta chain) came from a study of technical replicates of blood from a few donors. This CDR3 is 16 amino acids long. Germline V gives CDR1 SQVTM, CDR2 ANQGSEA. J gave up 4 bases and V 4 bases, and 13 bases lay outside the gene matches. Method: immunoSEQ multiplex PCR; TCRdb's copy keeps in-frame clones and lacks some. The sample holds 70,000 or so clones; 75% to 95% are singletons and the top ten take 0.37%. This receptor was identified in a human donor in good health. Some clones in this sample may be carry-over from other donors' samples. This chain joins TRBV29-1 and TRBJ2-5; 9 bases fit TRBD1. Sequencing input: T cells isolated from PBMCs. In DNA form, the CDR3 reads TGCAGCGTTGCGGTTCAAAACAGGGGGCTTGCAGAGACCCAGTACTTC. Translated: CSVAVQNRGLAETQYF.